The next 5 T cell receptor beta chains were all read from a single sample in a study of blood T cell repertoires in COVID-19. The data were produced by immunoSEQ multiplex PCR, yet TCRdb's version contains in-frame clones alone and is incomplete. This table holds a few hundred thousand clones, about 88% found once. The sample comprised PBMCs or T cells enriched from blood (not recorded which). The receptor source for this set is a woman under 30 who had recovered from COVID-19.

In DNA form, the CDR3 reads TGCAGCGGGGGTGGGCTGAGATCAGATACGCAGTATTTT. As protein: CSGGGLRSDTQYF. The chain recombines TRBV29-1 with TRBJ2-3; no clear D. This CDR3 contains 13 residues. Trimming cost V 7 bases and J 4 bases, with 15 bases left between them. The germline CDR1 and CDR2 sequences are SQVTM and ANQGSEA.

The chain carries TRBV12-5 and TRBJ1-1, with TRBD1 matching 9 bases. The CDR3 has 13 residues. CDR1 and CDR2 (germline): LGHNT, FRNRAP. The J segment lost 11 bases and the V segment lost 1 base, leaving 5 bases of the junction unmatched. The CDR3 DNA follows: TGTGCTAGTGGTTTGGAACAGGGGGCGCCGGCTTTCTTT. This gives the protein CASGLEQGAPAFF.

The chain is built from TRBV4-1 and TRBJ2-3, with unresolved D. Looked up from germline, CDR1 is MGHRA and CDR2 is YSYEKL. V lost 1 base, J lost 8 bases, and 10 bases lay in between. The CDR3 has 13 residues. The CDR3 nucleotides read TGCGCCAGCAGCCAAGCGGCTAGTGGTACGCAGTATTTT. This sequence encodes CASSQAASGTQYF.

The chain combines TRBV5-1 with TRBJ2-5; D possibly corresponds to TRBD1 (5 bases). Germline CDR1 is SGHRS and CDR2 is YFSETQ. This CDR3 contains 15 residues. V was trimmed by 0 bases and J by 9 bases, leaving 18 bases between them. CDR3 sequence reads: CASSLVLSGFESQYF. CDR3 coding DNA: TGCGCCAGCAGCTTGGTCCTGTCAGGGTTTGAATCCCAGTACTTC.

The chain uses TRBV11-2 and TRBJ1-5, with D possibly matching TRBD1 (5 bases). This CDR3 comprises 15 residues. Germline CDR1 and CDR2: SGHAT and FQNNGV. V was pared by 1 base and J by 4 bases, with 11 bases between. The CDR3 loop reads CASSLGVRGNQPQHF. The CDR3 region has the DNA TGTGCCAGCAGCTTAGGAGTAAGGGGAAATCAGCCCCAGCATTTT.